The following is a T cell receptor beta chain sequence with its context. The data were produced by immunoSEQ multiplex PCR, yet TCRdb's version contains in-frame clones alone and is incomplete. The sample includes a few hundred thousand clones, 65% to 90% seen only once; the top ten take more than 4%. The entry originates in a study of blood T cell repertoires in COVID-19. Across the study: Specimens from acute and convalescent COVID-19 originated in the United States, Italy and Spain. T cells, B-cell-depleted T cells, or PBMCs provided the cDNA or gDNA that served as material.

The V gene lost 5 bases and the J gene lost 1 base, with 4 bases spanning the gap. The CDR3 runs 12 residues. Germline CDR1 and CDR2: KGHDR and SFDVKD. Self-reported history from a screening survey and questionnaire set each donor's cohort. Sequencing was carried out using PBMCs or T cells enriched from blood (not recorded which). The V and J genes are TRBV24-1 and TRBJ1-1; no definite D call. This TCR was sampled from a woman in her twenties or thirties who had been exposed to COVID-19. The CDR3 spells CATSARNTEAFF. CDR3 sequence (DNA): TGTGCCACCAGTGCGAGGAACACTGAAGCTTTCTTT.